These T cell receptor beta chains were read from a single sample in a study of T cell repertoires in cytomegalovirus infection. From the reads, TCRdb called clonotypes with MiXCR, one entry per CDR3 protein. The table includes roughly 700,000 distinct CDR3 sequences, around 32% detected once. For these TCRs, the target antigens are not known. The material was cultured PBMCs, obtained from culture after CMV antigen stimulation. These receptors all stem from a human donor in good health (CMV status not recorded). Some clones in this sample may be carry-over from other donors' samples. Both conserved end residues are part of each CDR3. The D gene is left open where the match is weak. Clone size is stated in some rows and not others, as once, few, many or a class when expanded.

size	V	J	D	DNA	CDR3
few	TRBV7-9	TRBJ2-3	-	TGTGCCAGCACCCAAGCGGGCACAGATACGCAGTATTTT	CASTQAGTDTQYF
-	TRBV6-6	TRBJ1-2	-	TGTGCCAGCAGTGGACAGCTCGTAAACTATGGCTACACCTTC	CASSGQLVNYGYTF
-	TRBV4-1	TRBJ1-2	TRBD1	TGCGCCAGAAGCCTCCTACCGACAGGGAACTATGGCTACACCTTC	CARSLLPTGNYGYTF
-	TRBV7-9	TRBJ2-1	TRBD1	TGTGCCAGCAGCTCCCCCGGGACAGGGGGTAATGAGCAGTTCTTC	CASSSPGTGGNEQFF
-	TRBV12-5	TRBJ1-2	TRBD1	TGTGCTAGTGGTTTGAATCAGGGGGCTAACTATGGCTACACCTTC	CASGLNQGANYGYTF
few	TRBV20-1	TRBJ1-1	TRBD1	TGCAGTGCCACCGGACAGGGTCTAAGTACTGAAGCTTTCTTT	CSATGQGLSTEAFF
few	TRBV11-2	TRBJ1-1	-	TGTGCCAGCAGCTTACGGGGGGCGAGTTTGAGCCCTGAAGCTTTCTTT	CASSLRGASLSPEAFF
-	TRBV7-6	TRBJ2-2	TRBD1	TGTGCCAGCAGCTCCCGTGACGGGACAGGGGTGAGGACCGGGGAGCTGTTTTTT	CASSSRDGTGVRTGELFF
few	TRBV7-9	TRBJ2-2	-	TGTGCCAGCAGCTTAGCCGCGCGAAACACCGGGGAGCTGTTTTTT	CASSLAARNTGELFF
-	TRBV12-3/TRBV12-4	TRBJ2-7	TRBD1	TGTGCCAGCAACCTGGGGTCAGGGGGCAACTCCTACGAGCAGTACTTC	CASNLGSGGNSYEQYF
few	TRBV6-2/TRBV6-3	TRBJ2-5	TRBD2	TGTGCCAGCAGTTACCCCCGACTAGCGGGGAGCTACCAAGAGACCCAGTACTTC	CASSYPRLAGSYQETQYF
-	TRBV2	TRBJ2-2	-	TGTGCCAGCAGTGAATTCGGGCCGAACACCGGGGAGCTGTTTTTT	CASSEFGPNTGELFF
-	TRBV5-4	TRBJ2-3	-	TGTGCCAGCAGCTTAACCCCTCGGGGTCTTGGAGATACGCAGTATTTT	CASSLTPRGLGDTQYF
-	TRBV19	TRBJ1-1	TRBD1	TGTGCCAGTCGGGGGGGACTTAGGGGGCTCTTAGGCACTGAAGCTTTCTTT	CASRGGLRGLLGTEAFF
once	TRBV5-4	TRBJ2-3	-	TGTGCCAGCAGCTTGGTTAGCGGACCAGATACGCAGTATTTT	CASSLVSGPDTQYF
-	TRBV2	TRBJ2-4	TRBD2	TGTGCCAGCAGTGAGGGCGGGGGGTACCAAAACATTCAGTACTTC	CASSEGGGYQNIQYF
-	TRBV6-1	TRBJ1-5	TRBD1	TGTGCCAGCAGTGAATCCCCGGGACAGGGGATCCAGCCCCAGCATTTT	CASSESPGQGIQPQHF
-	TRBV2	TRBJ1-6	-	TGTGCCAGCAGTGAACGAACAGGCCTGTCTTCACCCCTCCACTTT	CASSERTGLSSPLHF
few	TRBV18	TRBJ1-2	-	TGTGCCAGCTCACCATCTCTCATGGCCGGCTTTAACTATGGCTACACCTTC	CASSPSLMAGFNYGYTF
-	TRBV20-1	TRBJ2-3	-	TGCAGTGCTTACCGGGGAGATACGCAGTATTTT	CSAYRGDTQYF
few	TRBV10-3	TRBJ2-1	TRBD1	TGTGCCATCAGGGGGACAGGGTCTTTAAATGAGCAGTTCTTC	CAIRGTGSLNEQFF
few	TRBV4-1	TRBJ1-1	-	TGCGCCAGCAGCCAGAAGACAGGAACCAACACTGAAGCTTTCTTT	CASSQKTGTNTEAFF
many	TRBV7-2	TRBJ1-2	-	TGTGCCAGCAGCTTAGCGAAAGGCTACACCTTC	CASSLAKGYTF
-	TRBV7-6	TRBJ2-7	-	TGTGCCAGCAGCTTTGATGGCGGGTCCGAGCAGTACTTC	CASSFDGGSEQYF
many	TRBV7-8	TRBJ2-2	-	TGTGCCAGCAGCTTAGATGGGGGTGGAACCGGGGAGCTGTTTTTT	CASSLDGGGTGELFF
-	TRBV20-1	TRBJ2-2	TRBD2	TGCAGTGCCTTGGGACTAGCGGGAGCGGGCACCGGGGAGCTGTTTTTT	CSALGLAGAGTGELFF
many	TRBV11-3	TRBJ2-7	TRBD2	TGTGCCAGCAGCTTGGGACTAGCTCCAGATTCGGGCGAGCAGTACTTC	CASSLGLAPDSGEQYF
-	TRBV7-2	TRBJ2-7	-	TGTGCCAGCAGCCGGCGCGGGGCGGCCTACGAGCAGTACTTC	CASSRRGAAYEQYF
-	TRBV11-2	TRBJ1-6	TRBD1	TGTGCCAGCAGCCCAGGGGGCCTAGATAATTCACCCCTCCACTTT	CASSPGGLDNSPLHF
few	TRBV7-2	TRBJ2-7	TRBD2	TGTGCCAGCAGCGAGTGGACTAGCTCCGAGCAGTACTTC	CASSEWTSSEQYF
few	TRBV11-2	TRBJ2-5	-	TGTGCCAGCAGCCTGGTGTTTAGCGTTGCTGGAGAGACCCAGTACTTC	CASSLVFSVAGETQYF
-	TRBV7-6	TRBJ2-1	TRBD1	TGTGCCAGCAGCTCGCCGGACAAACAGGGGAGTGAGCAGTTCTTC	CASSSPDKQGSEQFF
-	TRBV4-1	TRBJ2-3	-	TGCGCCAGCAGCCCGACGAGGGCCCCAGATACGCAGTATTTT	CASSPTRAPDTQYF
-	TRBV11-3	TRBJ1-1	-	TGTGCCAGCAGCCAAGACGGAATGAACACTGAAGCTTTCTTT	CASSQDGMNTEAFF
-	TRBV7-2	TRBJ2-3	-	TGTGCCAGCAGCTCCCCTGGCCGGACGACAAGCACAGATACGCAGTATTTT	CASSSPGRTTSTDTQYF
-	TRBV7-4	TRBJ1-2	-	TGTGCCAGCAGTACGGGGAGACAGAGCGGGGGCTACACATTC	CASSTGRQSGGYTF
-	TRBV7-2	TRBJ1-3	-	TGTGCCAGCAGCAAAACCCAAGGGGGGGACTCTGGAAACACCATATATTTT	CASSKTQGGDSGNTIYF
few	TRBV7-2	TRBJ1-1	-	TGTGCCAGCAGCACCCCGTGGGATGAAGCTTTCTTT	CASSTPWDEAFF
few	TRBV6-5	TRBJ1-1	-	TGTGCCAGCAGTTCATATACGAGGGGGGGTACTGAAGCTTTCTTT	CASSSYTRGGTEAFF
-	TRBV10-2	TRBJ2-1	-	TGCGCCACCGACTCTTCAGCCTACAATGAGCAGTTCTTC	CATDSSAYNEQFF
-	TRBV5-5	TRBJ2-2	-	TGTGCCAGCAGCTTATTTAACCGTGCGAACACCGGGGAGCTGTTTTTT	CASSLFNRANTGELFF
few	TRBV6-1	TRBJ1-2	TRBD1	TGTGCCAGCGGACAGGGGAACGACTATGGCTACACCTTC	CASGQGNDYGYTF
many	TRBV7-2	TRBJ1-5	-	TGTGCCAGCAGCTCCTATCCGGGGATCAATCAGCCCCAGCATTTT	CASSSYPGINQPQHF
-	TRBV5-4	TRBJ2-2	-	TGTGCCAGCAGCACGCGGGGGAACACCGGGGAGCTGTTTTTT	CASSTRGNTGELFF
-	TRBV7-2	TRBJ2-4	-	TGTGCCAGCAGCTTAAGCCGGGGTTCGCGACTAGCCAAAAACATTCAGTACTTC	CASSLSRGSRLAKNIQYF
-	TRBV7-8	TRBJ2-4	TRBD1	TGTGCCAGCAGCTTAGTCCTCGGGACAGGGCTTGACATTCAGTACTTC	CASSLVLGTGLDIQYF
few	TRBV7-2	TRBJ2-1	TRBD1	TGTGCCAGCAGCTTAAGGGGACAGGGGGGTGGTGAGCAGTTCTTC	CASSLRGQGGGEQFF
-	TRBV6-1	TRBJ2-3	TRBD2	TGTGCCAGCACCTTACTAGCGGGAGTTGATACGCAGTATTTT	CASTLLAGVDTQYF
-	TRBV20-1	TRBJ1-1	-	TGCAGTGCTAGAGTCTCGAGCACTGAAGCTTTCTTT	CSARVSSTEAFF
few	TRBV7-2	TRBJ1-4	-	TGTGCCAGCAGCTTAGCTGCCGGGGCGGGTGAAAAACTGTTTTTT	CASSLAAGAGEKLFF
-	TRBV5-1	TRBJ2-4	-	TGCGCCAGCTCGACGGGGGTGGGAAACATTCAGTACTTC	CASSTGVGNIQYF
few	TRBV6-2/TRBV6-3	TRBJ2-5	-	TGTGCCAGCAGTTATTCCGGGGCAGTCCAAGAGACCCAGTACTTC	CASSYSGAVQETQYF
many	TRBV4-1	TRBJ2-7	-	TGCGCCAGCAGCCAAGAAAGCGGACTCCAGCTTTCGTACGAGCAGTACTTC	CASSQESGLQLSYEQYF
-	TRBV6-6	TRBJ2-1	TRBD2	TGTGCCAGCAGTTCCCTCTTTCGGGGGGAGGACTACAATGAGCAGTTCTTC	CASSSLFRGEDYNEQFF
few	TRBV4-2	TRBJ2-1	TRBD2	TGTGCCAGCAGCCAAGGGCGGGGGGTTACCTACAATGAGCAGTTCTTC	CASSQGRGVTYNEQFF